This T cell receptor beta chain was recorded in a study of OX40 agonist ivuxolimab in advanced cancers. Germline V gene data show CDR1 as MGHRA and CDR2 as YSYEKL. The CDR3 spans 15 residues. With 2 bases clipped from V and 1 base from J, the junction kept 2 bases outside the gene matches. Repertoires were generated with immunoSEQ multiplex PCR, while TCRdb's copy carries only in-frame clones and drops some. This table holds 20,000 to 30,000 clones, 80% to 90% found once. The sequencing here drew on CD4+ or CD8+ T cells sorted from blood, taken in a trial of the OX40 agonist ivuxolimab. The chain couples TRBV4-1 to TRBJ2-7, with 10 positions matching TRBD2. This receptor was taken from an adult with an advanced solid tumor such as melanoma, head and neck, liver or kidney cancer. CDR3 region: CASSQLAGDSYEQYF. The CDR3 DNA sequence: TGCGCCAGCAGCCAACTAGCGGGGGATTCCTACGAGCAGTACTTC.